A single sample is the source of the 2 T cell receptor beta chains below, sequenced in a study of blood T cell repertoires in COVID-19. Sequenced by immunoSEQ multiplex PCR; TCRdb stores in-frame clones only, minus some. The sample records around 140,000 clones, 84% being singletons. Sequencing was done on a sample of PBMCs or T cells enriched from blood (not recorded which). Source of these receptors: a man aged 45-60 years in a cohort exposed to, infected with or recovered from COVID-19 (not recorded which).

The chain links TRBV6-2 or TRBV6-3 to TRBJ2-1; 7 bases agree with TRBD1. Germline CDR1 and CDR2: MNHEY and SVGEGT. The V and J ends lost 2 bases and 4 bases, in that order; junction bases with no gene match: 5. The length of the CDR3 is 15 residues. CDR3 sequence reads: CASSYSQGVYNEQFF. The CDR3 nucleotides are TGTGCCAGCAGTTACAGCCAGGGGGTGTACAATGAGCAGTTCTTC.

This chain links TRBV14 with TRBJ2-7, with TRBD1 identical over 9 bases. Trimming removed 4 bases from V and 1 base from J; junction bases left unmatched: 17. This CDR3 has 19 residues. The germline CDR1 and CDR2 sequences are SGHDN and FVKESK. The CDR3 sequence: CASSPRIPQGAHTSYEQYF. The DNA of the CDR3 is TGTGCCAGCAGCCCCAGAATACCACAGGGGGCGCACACTTCCTACGAGCAGTACTTC.